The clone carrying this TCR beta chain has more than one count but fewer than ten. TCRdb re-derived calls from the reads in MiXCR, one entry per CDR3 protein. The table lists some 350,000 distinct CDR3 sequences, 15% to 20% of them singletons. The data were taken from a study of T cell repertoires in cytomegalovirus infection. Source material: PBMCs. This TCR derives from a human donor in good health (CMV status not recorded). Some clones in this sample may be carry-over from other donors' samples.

CDR3 DNA: TGTGCCAGCAGCCAATTGGGGACTAGCGGGCCATACGAGCAGTACTTC. Translation: CASSQLGTSGPYEQYF. This rearrangement joins TRBV14 to TRBJ2-7; 12 nucleotides agree with TRBD2. The J segment lost 4 bases and the V segment lost 2 bases, leaving 6 bases of the junction unmatched. Germline V lookup: CDR1 SGHDN, CDR2 FVKESK. CDR3 size: 16 residues.